A selection of T cell receptor beta chains follows, all from one sample in a study of cytomegalovirus exposure and HLA in healthy donors. Profiled with immunoSEQ multiplex PCR; TCRdb holds only in-frame clones, not every one. The table shows approximately 160,000 clones, with about three quarters occurring only once. Input material: PBMCs. These receptors all come from a woman between 45 and 60 years old in good health and CMV-seropositive. The CDR3 runs from the conserved cysteine through the conserved F or W. The D gene is left open where the match is weak. The size of a clone is reported for some rows only, either as once, few or many, or as a class for expanded clones.

V gene: TRBV11-2
D gene: .
J gene: TRBJ1-1
clone size: once
CDR3 DNA: TGTGCCAGCAGCTTAGTTCCACGAGGTTTTGAAGCTTTCTTT
CDR3 protein: CASSLVPRGFEAFF

V gene: TRBV7-9
D gene: .
J gene: TRBJ1-1
clone size: .
CDR3 DNA: TGTGCCAGCAGCTTAATGTCGGAGGGGGAAGCTTTCTTT
CDR3 protein: CASSLMSEGEAFF

V gene: TRBV29-1
D gene: .
J gene: TRBJ1-4
clone size: .
CDR3 DNA: TGCAGCGTGGAGGCTAATGAAAAACTGTTTTTT
CDR3 protein: CSVEANEKLFF

V gene: TRBV15
D gene: .
J gene: TRBJ1-1
clone size: .
CDR3 DNA: TGTGCCACCAGCAGAGATCCGGCAGGTGAAGCTTTCTTT
CDR3 protein: CATSRDPAGEAFF

V gene: TRBV30
D gene: TRBD1
J gene: TRBJ2-1
clone size: .
CDR3 DNA: TGTGCCTGGAGTGACCCTCGCCCGGGACAGGGCCATGAGCAGTTCTTC
CDR3 protein: CAWSDPRPGQGHEQFF

V gene: TRBV7-2
D gene: TRBD1
J gene: TRBJ2-7
clone size: few
CDR3 DNA: TGTGCCAGCAGCGTTAGGACAGGCTACGAGCAGTACTTC
CDR3 protein: CASSVRTGYEQYF

V gene: TRBV9
D gene: TRBD2
J gene: TRBJ2-3
clone size: .
CDR3 DNA: TGTGCCAGCAGCGTCCCACTAGCGGATGTGGAAGGCACAGATACGCAGTATTTT
CDR3 protein: CASSVPLADVEGTDTQYF

V gene: TRBV7-7
D gene: TRBD1
J gene: TRBJ2-1
clone size: .
CDR3 DNA: TGTGCTAGCAGCCTCGGGACAGGGGGGCACAATGAGCAGTTCTTC
CDR3 protein: CASSLGTGGHNEQFF

V gene: TRBV20-1
D gene: .
J gene: TRBJ2-1
clone size: .
CDR3 DNA: TGCAGTGCTCCCCTCGAGAATGAGCAGTTCTTC
CDR3 protein: CSAPLENEQFF

V gene: TRBV5-1
D gene: .
J gene: TRBJ2-5
clone size: .
CDR3 DNA: TGCGCCAGCAGGGTGCTCGGGAGCATGGGAGAGACCCAGTACTTC
CDR3 protein: CASRVLGSMGETQYF

V gene: TRBV19
D gene: .
J gene: TRBJ2-6
clone size: .
CDR3 DNA: TGTGCCAGTAGTACCCGCCCCCCTGCGGTTACTCCCTCTGGGGCCAACGGCCTGACTTTC
CDR3 protein: CASSTRPPAVTPSGANGLTF

V gene: TRBV7-6
D gene: .
J gene: TRBJ1-6
clone size: .
CDR3 DNA: TGTGCCAGCAGCTTAGATTACAGGGTGGATTCACCCCTCCACTTT
CDR3 protein: CASSLDYRVDSPLHF

V gene: TRBV5-5
D gene: TRBD2
J gene: TRBJ2-5
clone size: .
CDR3 DNA: TGTGCCAGCAGCCCCGGGACTAGCGGGAGCCTGGGAGAGACCCAGTACTTC
CDR3 protein: CASSPGTSGSLGETQYF

V gene: TRBV30
D gene: .
J gene: TRBJ2-6
clone size: .
CDR3 DNA: TGTGCCTGGCAGAACTCTGGGGCCAACGTCCTGACTTTC
CDR3 protein: CAWQNSGANVLTF

V gene: TRBV7-2
D gene: TRBD2
J gene: TRBJ2-4
clone size: .
CDR3 DNA: TGTGCCAGCAGCTCTAGCGGGTCTATAGCCAAAAACATTCAGTACTTC
CDR3 protein: CASSSSGSIAKNIQYF

V gene: TRBV6-6
D gene: TRBD1
J gene: TRBJ1-1
clone size: once
CDR3 DNA: TGTGCCAGCAGTCGGGACAGGGAAGGGAGCACTGAAGCTTTCTTT
CDR3 protein: CASSRDREGSTEAFF

V gene: TRBV29-1
D gene: TRBD1
J gene: TRBJ2-7
clone size: .
CDR3 DNA: TGCAGCGTGAGGGGACAGGGGTACGAGCAGTACTTC
CDR3 protein: CSVRGQGYEQYF

V gene: TRBV29-1
D gene: TRBD2
J gene: TRBJ2-6
clone size: .
CDR3 DNA: TGCAGCGTTGGCGGGGGTCTCTCTGGGGCCAACGGCCTGACTTTC
CDR3 protein: CSVGGGLSGANGLTF

V gene: TRBV10-3
D gene: TRBD2
J gene: TRBJ2-7
clone size: .
CDR3 DNA: TGTGCCATCAGTGTGGGGGGGAGTAACTCCTACGAGCAGTACTTC
CDR3 protein: CAISVGGSNSYEQYF

V gene: TRBV28
D gene: TRBD2
J gene: TRBJ2-3
clone size: .
CDR3 DNA: TGTGCCAGCAGTTACTTACTAGCGGGAGATAGCACAGATACGCAGTATTTT
CDR3 protein: CASSYLLAGDSTDTQYF

V gene: TRBV2
D gene: TRBD1
J gene: TRBJ1-4
clone size: .
CDR3 DNA: TGTGCCAGCAGTGAAATGGTGACAGGGGGCAATGAAAAACTGTTTTTT
CDR3 protein: CASSEMVTGGNEKLFF

V gene: TRBV7-8
D gene: TRBD1
J gene: TRBJ2-7
clone size: .
CDR3 DNA: TGTGCCAGCAGCCTGACAGGGACCGTAGGAAACGAGCAGTACTTC
CDR3 protein: CASSLTGTVGNEQYF

V gene: TRBV27
D gene: .
J gene: TRBJ1-1
clone size: .
CDR3 DNA: TGTGCCAGCAGTTTAGAAGGGGGGAACACTGAAGCTTTCTTT
CDR3 protein: CASSLEGGNTEAFF

V gene: TRBV5-1
D gene: TRBD2
J gene: TRBJ2-2
clone size: .
CDR3 DNA: TGCGCCAGCAGCCCGAATCCGGGACTAGCGAACACCGGGGAGCTGTTTTTT
CDR3 protein: CASSPNPGLANTGELFF

V gene: TRBV19
D gene: .
J gene: TRBJ2-7
clone size: .
CDR3 DNA: TGTGCCAGTAGTCCTCGTGGAGGGGGGGGTTACGAGCAGTACTTC
CDR3 protein: CASSPRGGGGYEQYF

V gene: TRBV28
D gene: .
J gene: TRBJ2-1
clone size: few
CDR3 DNA: TGTGCCAGCACCCTGGGACAAGCGGAGTTCTTC
CDR3 protein: CASTLGQAEFF

V gene: TRBV7-8
D gene: .
J gene: TRBJ2-4
clone size: .
CDR3 DNA: TGTGCCAGCAGCTTAGCTTACAGGGAGAAAAAAAACATTCAGTACTTC
CDR3 protein: CASSLAYREKKNIQYF

V gene: TRBV5-6
D gene: TRBD1
J gene: TRBJ2-1
clone size: .
CDR3 DNA: TGTGCCAGCAGCCTAAGAAGGACAGGGGGGGGGAATGAGCAGTTCTTC
CDR3 protein: CASSLRRTGGGNEQFF

V gene: TRBV7-2
D gene: TRBD1
J gene: TRBJ2-3
clone size: .
CDR3 DNA: TGTGCCAGCAGCTTTGCCGGCCTAGGGGGCGATACGCAGTATTTT
CDR3 protein: CASSFAGLGGDTQYF

V gene: TRBV11-3
D gene: .
J gene: TRBJ2-3
clone size: .
CDR3 DNA: TGTGCCAGCAGCTTACAGGGGTTGACAGATACGCAGTATTTT
CDR3 protein: CASSLQGLTDTQYF

V gene: TRBV29-1
D gene: .
J gene: TRBJ2-7
clone size: .
CDR3 DNA: TGCAGCGTTCTCCTTGGACAGCAGCAGTACTTC
CDR3 protein: CSVLLGQQQYF

V gene: TRBV5-1
D gene: TRBD1
J gene: TRBJ1-4
clone size: .
CDR3 DNA: TGCGCCAGCAGGACAGGGCCAACTAATGAAAAACTGTTTTTT
CDR3 protein: CASRTGPTNEKLFF

V gene: TRBV5-1
D gene: TRBD1
J gene: TRBJ1-4
clone size: .
CDR3 DNA: TGCGCCAGCAGCTTGATCCGGACAGGGTGGGGTGAAAAACTGTTTTTT
CDR3 protein: CASSLIRTGWGEKLFF

V gene: TRBV11-3
D gene: TRBD2
J gene: TRBJ2-3
clone size: .
CDR3 DNA: TGTGCCAGCAGCTTAGATAACGCGGGGGGGGGAGATACGCAGTATTTT
CDR3 protein: CASSLDNAGGGDTQYF

V gene: TRBV6-5
D gene: .
J gene: TRBJ2-1
clone size: .
CDR3 DNA: TGTGCCAGCAGTTACGCCGGTCCGGAGGACAATGAGCAGTTCTTC
CDR3 protein: CASSYAGPEDNEQFF

V gene: TRBV7-2
D gene: TRBD1
J gene: TRBJ1-5
clone size: .
CDR3 DNA: TGTGCCAGCAGCTTAACAGGGGGAGATCAGCCCCAGCATTTT
CDR3 protein: CASSLTGGDQPQHF

V gene: TRBV13
D gene: TRBD2
J gene: TRBJ2-6
clone size: .
CDR3 DNA: TGTGCCAGCAGCCCCGGGGGGTCTGGGGCCAACGGCCTGACTTTC
CDR3 protein: CASSPGGSGANGLTF

V gene: TRBV28
D gene: TRBD1
J gene: TRBJ2-1
clone size: .
CDR3 DNA: TGTGCCAGCAGTTTAAATCCCGGCAGGGGGCCTGATGAGCAGTTCTTC
CDR3 protein: CASSLNPGRGPDEQFF

V gene: TRBV5-6
D gene: .
J gene: TRBJ1-1
clone size: .
CDR3 DNA: TGTGCCAGCAGCTTGATGACAGTCTATATGAACACTGAAGCTTTCTTT
CDR3 protein: CASSLMTVYMNTEAFF

V gene: TRBV19
D gene: .
J gene: TRBJ2-7
clone size: .
CDR3 DNA: TGTGCCAGTAGTATAAGAGCGGGCCCCTACGAGCAGTACTTC
CDR3 protein: CASSIRAGPYEQYF

V gene: TRBV27
D gene: TRBD1
J gene: TRBJ2-3
clone size: .
CDR3 DNA: TGTGCCAGCAGTCGGATGCCAGGACAGGGGCTAGATACGCAGTATTTT
CDR3 protein: CASSRMPGQGLDTQYF

V gene: TRBV7-9
D gene: .
J gene: TRBJ2-1
clone size: .
CDR3 DNA: TGTTCCAGCAGCTCAGGGACTTACAATGAGCAGTTCTTC
CDR3 protein: CSSSSGTYNEQFF

V gene: TRBV27
D gene: .
J gene: TRBJ1-2
clone size: .
CDR3 DNA: TGTGCCAGCAGTTTAGCCGCGGCAGGGATTAACTATGGCTACACCTTC
CDR3 protein: CASSLAAAGINYGYTF

V gene: TRBV7-2
D gene: .
J gene: TRBJ2-1
clone size: .
CDR3 DNA: TGTGCCAGCAGCTTAGGGACAGTATACAATGAGCAGTTCTTC
CDR3 protein: CASSLGTVYNEQFF

V gene: TRBV10-3
D gene: .
J gene: TRBJ1-2
clone size: .
CDR3 DNA: TGTGCCATCAGTGAGTCGGTCCAGGGGATGGTGAACTATGGCTACACCTTC
CDR3 protein: CAISESVQGMVNYGYTF

V gene: TRBV10-3
D gene: TRBD2
J gene: TRBJ2-3
clone size: .
CDR3 DNA: TGTGCCATCAGTGACTTACTAGCGGGAGGCACAGATACGCAGTATTTT
CDR3 protein: CAISDLLAGGTDTQYF

V gene: TRBV19
D gene: TRBD1
J gene: TRBJ1-5
clone size: .
CDR3 DNA: TGTGCCAGTAGTATCGGGACAGGGGGCAATCAGCCCCAGCATTTT
CDR3 protein: CASSIGTGGNQPQHF

V gene: TRBV2
D gene: .
J gene: TRBJ1-5
clone size: few
CDR3 DNA: TGTGCCAGCAGTGAATCGGGGGACGGTCAGCCCCAGCATTTT
CDR3 protein: CASSESGDGQPQHF

V gene: TRBV19
D gene: .
J gene: TRBJ1-5
clone size: .
CDR3 DNA: TGTGCCAGTAGTTTCGGGAGAGATCAGCCCCAGCATTTT
CDR3 protein: CASSFGRDQPQHF

V gene: TRBV6-1
D gene: TRBD1
J gene: TRBJ1-5
clone size: few
CDR3 DNA: TGTGCCAGCAGGCCGACAGGGAATAGCAATCAGCCCCAGCATTTT
CDR3 protein: CASRPTGNSNQPQHF

V gene: TRBV7-4
D gene: .
J gene: TRBJ2-1
clone size: few
CDR3 DNA: TGTGCCAGCAACCTTGGAATGAGGGAGGGGGGAACACACAATGAGCAGTTCTTC
CDR3 protein: CASNLGMREGGTHNEQFF

V gene: TRBV30
D gene: TRBD1
J gene: TRBJ2-6
clone size: .
CDR3 DNA: TGTGCCCATGAGGGGACAGGGATTTCTGGGGCCAACGGCCTGACTTTC
CDR3 protein: CAHEGTGISGANGLTF

V gene: TRBV9
D gene: .
J gene: TRBJ1-2
clone size: .
CDR3 DNA: TGTGCCAGCAGCGTAGGGATCGGCAGGGGCTATGGCTACACCTTC
CDR3 protein: CASSVGIGRGYGYTF

V gene: TRBV6-9
D gene: .
J gene: TRBJ1-5
clone size: .
CDR3 DNA: TGTGCCAGCGCAGGGGCTTATAGCAATCAGCCCCAGCATTTT
CDR3 protein: CASAGAYSNQPQHF

V gene: TRBV7-2
D gene: .
J gene: TRBJ2-7
clone size: .
CDR3 DNA: TGTGCCAGCAGTTTAGACGGGGACATGGGCTACGAGCAGTACTTC
CDR3 protein: CASSLDGDMGYEQYF

V gene: TRBV7-9
D gene: TRBD1
J gene: TRBJ1-2
clone size: .
CDR3 DNA: TGTGCCAGCAGCTCCGGGAGGGGGCAAGCCAACTTC
CDR3 protein: CASSSGRGQANF

V gene: TRBV11-3
D gene: .
J gene: TRBJ2-5
clone size: .
CDR3 DNA: TGTGCCAGCAGCCCAGATCGAGAGACCCAGTACTTC
CDR3 protein: CASSPDRETQYF